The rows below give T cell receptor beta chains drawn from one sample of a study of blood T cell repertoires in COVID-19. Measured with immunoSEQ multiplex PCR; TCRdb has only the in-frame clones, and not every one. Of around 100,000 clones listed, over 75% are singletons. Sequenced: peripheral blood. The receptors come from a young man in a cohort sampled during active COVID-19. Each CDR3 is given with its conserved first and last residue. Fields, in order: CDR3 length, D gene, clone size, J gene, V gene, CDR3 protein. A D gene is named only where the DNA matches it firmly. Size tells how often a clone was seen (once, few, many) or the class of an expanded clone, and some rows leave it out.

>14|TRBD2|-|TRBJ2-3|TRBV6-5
CATERGGSTDTQYF
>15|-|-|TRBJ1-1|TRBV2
CASSEALGGVTEAFF
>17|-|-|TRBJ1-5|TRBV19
CASSSPRSAGSNQPQHF
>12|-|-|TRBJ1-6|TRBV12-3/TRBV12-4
CASSLQDSPLHF
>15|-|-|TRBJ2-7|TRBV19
CASSTPGTAPYEQYF
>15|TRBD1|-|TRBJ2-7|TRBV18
CASSGGPGGGYEQYF
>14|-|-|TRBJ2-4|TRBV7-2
CASSQGYVGNIQYF
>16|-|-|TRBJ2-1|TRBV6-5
CASSYYVGAGANEQFF
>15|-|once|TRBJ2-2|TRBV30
CAWSVRLSRTGELFF
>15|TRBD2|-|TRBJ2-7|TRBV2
CASSPLTSGDREQYF
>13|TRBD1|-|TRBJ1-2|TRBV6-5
CASSTGAWDGYTF
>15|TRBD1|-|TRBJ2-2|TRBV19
CASSTRDSDAGELFF
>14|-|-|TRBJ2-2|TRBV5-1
CASSVQGSTGELFF
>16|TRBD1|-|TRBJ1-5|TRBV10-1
CASSDRDRGESEPQHF
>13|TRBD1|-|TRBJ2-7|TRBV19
CASSITGDHEQYF
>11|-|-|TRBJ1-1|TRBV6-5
CASRVQGEAFF
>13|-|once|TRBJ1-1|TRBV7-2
CASSYTTNTEAFF
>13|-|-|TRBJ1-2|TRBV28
CASSLQGGYGYTF
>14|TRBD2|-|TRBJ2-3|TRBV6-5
CASSRTSGTDTQYF
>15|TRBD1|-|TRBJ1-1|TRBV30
CAWSRGTGDGGEAFF
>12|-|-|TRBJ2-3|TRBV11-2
CASSLGRDTQYF
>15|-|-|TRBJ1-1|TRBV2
CASSAWDTVSTEAFF
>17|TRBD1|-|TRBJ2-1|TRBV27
CASSNPAGQAYSNEQFF
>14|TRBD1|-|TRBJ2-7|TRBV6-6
CASSYAGTGAEQYF
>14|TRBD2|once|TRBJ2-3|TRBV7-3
CASSLGAGSDTQYF
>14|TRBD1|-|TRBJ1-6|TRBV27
CASSLQTTGVTLHF
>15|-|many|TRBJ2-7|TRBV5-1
CASSLAPARRAEQYF
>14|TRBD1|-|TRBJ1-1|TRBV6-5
CASRPGGGGTEAFF
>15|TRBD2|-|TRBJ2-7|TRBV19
CASSVSSGGTYEQYF
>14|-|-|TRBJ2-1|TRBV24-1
CATSDLGGDNEQFF
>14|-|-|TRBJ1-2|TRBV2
CASSEVPGRLGYTF
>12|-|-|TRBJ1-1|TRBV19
CASSVTRGEAFF
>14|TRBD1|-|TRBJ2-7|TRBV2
CASSEGDRKYEQYF
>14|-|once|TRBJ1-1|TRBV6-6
CASSPDGGYTEAFF
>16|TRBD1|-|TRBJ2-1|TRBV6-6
CASSGTTGGMINEQFF
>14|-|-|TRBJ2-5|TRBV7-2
CASSFYTGTETQYF
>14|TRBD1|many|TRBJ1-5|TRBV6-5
CASSPGQGAQPQHF
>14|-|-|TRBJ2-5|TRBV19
CASSIRGGEETQYF
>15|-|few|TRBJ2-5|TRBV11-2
CASSFIGGAAETQYF
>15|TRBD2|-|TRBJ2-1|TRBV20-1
CSASGLAGGVDEQFF
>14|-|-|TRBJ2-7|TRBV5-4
CASSLPGSGYEQYF
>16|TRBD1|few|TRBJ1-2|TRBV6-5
CASSYVRTGGGYGYTF
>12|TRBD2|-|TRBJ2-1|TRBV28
CASRKSGGEQFF
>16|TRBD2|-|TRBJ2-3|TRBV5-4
CASSLWKRGGPDTQYF
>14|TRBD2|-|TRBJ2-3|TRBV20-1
CSASWGGNTDTQYF